The 15 T cell receptor beta chains reported below all come from one sample, sequenced in a study of regulatory T cells in long-lasting Graves disease. According to the study, TCR beta libraries were built with iRepertoire HTBI primers and CDR3-region Arm-PCR. TCRdb analysed the multiplex PCR reads with MiXCR anew, one entry per CDR3 protein. Of about 620,000 distinct CDR3 sequences in the sample, 15% to 20% are singletons; the top ten hold around a sixth. Time point in this sample: newly diagnosed GD, antithyroid drugs for less than 3 months. TCR sequences were obtained from RNA taken from PBMCs. These same data were also listed under a study on T cells in Graves' hyperthyroidism and ophthalmopathy.

The sequences come from peripheral blood mononuclear cells (PBMCs), collected at new diagnosis, from a patient treated with antithyroid drugs. These TCRs come from a woman aged 25 to 39 with Graves disease.

This clonotype occurred many times. This sequence joins TRBV10-3 and TRBJ2-7; 7 positions match TRBD1. The CDR3 consists of 16 residues. The V gene end was trimmed by 5 bases and the J gene end by 6 bases; junction bases not matched to a gene: 16. Germline V gene sequence: CDR1 ENHRY, CDR2 SYGVKD. CDR3 nucleotide sequence: TGTGCCATCAGTTCCCCCGGGACAGCCACACTGGGCGAGCAGTACTTC. This translates into CAISSPGTATLGEQYF.

This clonotype was counted between two and nine times. This CDR3 is CASTLTQAGGYEQYF. In nucleotides, the CDR3 is TGTGCCAGCACCCTAACCCAGGCGGGGGGCTACGAGCAGTACTTC. The chain has TRBV27 and TRBJ2-7; 8 positions match TRBD2. Germline V CDR1 and CDR2: MNHEY, SMNVEV (reference sequence). The V and J ends lost 7 bases and 3 bases, in that order; junction bases with no gene match: 11. The CDR3 has 15 amino acids.

This clonotype was recorded many times. V and J are TRBV7-9 and TRBJ2-1; TRBD1 might be the D (6 bases). CDR3 length equals 14 residues. Germline assignment: CDR1 SEHNR and CDR2 FQNEAQ (reference sequence). Trimming removed 5 bases from V and 10 bases from J, with 18 bases in between. CDR3 bases: TGTGCCAGCAGCGTTACAGGGCTCGAGAGGGAGCAGTTCTTC. It translates to CASSVTGLEREQFF. The whole variable domain, remainder taken from reference TRBV7-9 and TRBJ2-1, is DTGVSQNPRHKITKRGQNVTFRCDPISEHNRLYWYRQTLGQGPEFLTYFQNEAQLEKSRLLSDRFSAERPKGSFSTLEIQRTEQGDSAMYLCASSVTGLEREQFFGPGTRLTVL.

Ten or more counts support this clonotype. The rearrangement joins TRBV20-1 to TRBJ1-5, with D perhaps TRBD1 (5 bases). V shed 4 bases and J shed 2 bases, with 15 bases lying between them. Germline CDR1 DFQATT, CDR2 SNEGSKA (reference sequence). The CDR3 runs 15 residues. The CDR3 coding sequence is TGCAGTGCTAAGAGGGGAGCCGCCGGCAATCAGCCCCAGCATTTT. Amino acids: CSAKRGAAGNQPQHF.

The V call is TRBV7-8, the J call TRBJ2-1; 9 bases are a match to TRBD1. Germline V lookup: CDR1 SGHVS, CDR2 FQNEAQ. Unmatched junction bases numbered 17, after V lost 5 bases and J lost 15 bases. The length of the CDR3 is 15 residues. The CDR3 region is CASSRASGLTGGPFF. DNA for the CDR3: TGTGCCAGCAGCCGGGCGAGCGGGTTGACAGGGGGGCCGTTCTTC.

The table lists this clonotype with a few counts. The chain joins TRBV30 to TRBJ2-6; D is ambiguous. The V and J ends lost 3 bases and 1 base respectively, with 7 bases between them. The CDR3 contains 14 residues. Germline loops: CDR1 GTSNPN, CDR2 SVGIG (reference sequence). CDR3 nucleotides: TGTGCCTGGAGGATTCGATCTGGGGCCAACGTCCTGACTTTC. Residues: CAWRIRSGANVLTF.

In regard to this clonotype: A read error may produce the germline difference seen at one junction end. The V and J genes are TRBV12-3 or TRBV12-4 and TRBJ2-7, with 9 bases that match TRBD1. The CDR3 has 14 residues. In DNA form, the CDR3 reads TGTGCCAGTAGTTTTGCACAGGGGGCTTACGAGCAGTACTTC. Its translation is CASSFAQGAYEQYF.

The rearrangement links TRBV27 to TRBJ1-2; no clear D gene. This CDR3 is 13 amino acids long. Trimming left V 8 bases short and J 4 bases short, with 14 bases between. The germline CDR1 and CDR2 sequences are MNHEY and SMNVEV (reference sequence). DNA of the CDR3: TGTGCCAGCGGGAAGGACGGTCCCTATGGCTACACCTTC. Translated, it gives CASGKDGPYGYTF.

In its sample, this clonotype was seen a few times. The chain employs TRBV10-3 and TRBJ2-5; tentative D call: TRBD1 (6 bases). The germline V and J ends were trimmed by 6 bases and 5 bases, with 13 bases remaining between them. Germline loops: CDR1 ENHRY, CDR2 SYGVKD. This CDR3 spans 13 amino acids. For the CDR3, the DNA is TGTGCCATCAGGACAGGCCCGGGGGAGACCCAGTACTTC. Protein sequence: CAIRTGPGETQYF.

This clonotype was seen more than once but under ten times. This chain joins TRBV7-9 and TRBJ1-6, with no clear D. V was trimmed by 1 base and J by 9 bases, leaving 10 bases between them. The CDR3 is 14 amino acids. Per germline, CDR1 SEHNR and CDR2 FQNEAQ (reference sequence). CDR3 residues: CASSLGTDFSPLHF. The CDR3 DNA is TGTGCCAGCAGCTTAGGCACAGATTTTTCACCCCTCCACTTT.

The sample holds many counts of this clonotype. One end of the junction varies from germline; a read error may be responsible. The chain has TRBV20-1 and TRBJ2-7, with 7 positions matching TRBD1. The CDR3 is made up of 14 amino acids. Germline values: CDR1 DFQATT, CDR2 SNEGSKA (reference sequence). The CDR3 region has the DNA TGCAGTGCTTATCCCCCGGGACAGACCTACCAGCAGTACTTC. Translation gives CSAYPPGQTYQQYF.

In this sample, this clonotype turned up many times. V is TRBV28 and J is TRBJ2-7; tentative D call: TRBD1 (6 bases). The germline V and J ends were trimmed by 1 base and 3 bases, with 10 bases remaining between them. In germline, CDR1 is MDHEN, CDR2 SYDVKM. The CDR3 runs to 14 residues. For the CDR3, the DNA is TGTGCCAGCAGTTTATCGGGGACACTCTACGAGCAGTACTTC. It translates to CASSLSGTLYEQYF.

The chain couples TRBV30 to TRBJ2-7; D not certain. The germline V gene encodes CDR1 GTSNPN and CDR2 SVGIG (reference sequence). The CDR3 is 13 amino acids. Between the trimmed V and J ends, which lost 3 bases and 4 bases, there was a span of 13 bases. As DNA, the CDR3 is TGTGCCTGGAGGCCGACACACCGTTACGAGCAGTACTTC. Its translation is CAWRPTHRYEQYF. Complete variable domain (other parts from reference TRBV30 and TRBJ2-7): SQTIHQWPATLVQPVGSPLSLECTVEGTSNPNLYWYRQAAGRGLQLLFYSVGIGQISSEVPQNLSASRPQDRQFILSSKKLLLSDSGFYLCAWRPTHRYEQYFGPGTRLTVT.

V and J are TRBV24-1 and TRBJ2-1; D unclear. The germline V and J ends were trimmed by 3 bases and 4 bases, with 9 bases remaining between them. The germline V gene has CDR1 KGHDR and CDR2 SFDVKD. This CDR3 is built from 14 residues. The DNA for the CDR3 is TGTGCCACCAGTGATCGGGCGGTATACAATGAGCAGTTCTTC. It is translated as CATSDRAVYNEQFF.

There are a few counts of this clonotype. This chain uses TRBV7-2 with TRBJ2-1; 16 bases line up with TRBD2. This CDR3 comprises 16 residues. CDR1 and CDR2 (germline): SGHTA, FQGNSA. The J segment lost 13 bases and the V segment lost 5 bases, leaving 11 bases of the junction unmatched. Here the CDR3 reads CASSARGTSGRAAQFF. The CDR3 DNA reads TGTGCCAGCAGCGCTAGGGGGACTAGCGGGAGGGCCGCCCAGTTCTTC.